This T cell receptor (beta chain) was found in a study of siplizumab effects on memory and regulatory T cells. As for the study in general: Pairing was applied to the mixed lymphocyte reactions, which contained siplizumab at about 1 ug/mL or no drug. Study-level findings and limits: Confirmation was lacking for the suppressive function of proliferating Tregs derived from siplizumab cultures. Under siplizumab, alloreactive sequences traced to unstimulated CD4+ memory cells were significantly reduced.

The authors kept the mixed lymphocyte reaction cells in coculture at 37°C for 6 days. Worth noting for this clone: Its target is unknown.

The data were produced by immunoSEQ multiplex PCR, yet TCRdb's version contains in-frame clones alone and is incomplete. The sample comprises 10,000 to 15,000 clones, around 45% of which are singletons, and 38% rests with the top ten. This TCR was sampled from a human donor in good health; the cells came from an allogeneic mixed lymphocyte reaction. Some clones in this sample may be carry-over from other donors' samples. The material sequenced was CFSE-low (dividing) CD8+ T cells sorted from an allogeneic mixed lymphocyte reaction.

DNA for the CDR3: TGTGCCAGCAGTTTATCGGCAGCAAACTACGAGCAGTACTTC. It encodes CASSLSAANYEQYF. This chain links TRBV27 with TRBJ2-7, with D unresolved. CDR1 is MNHEY and CDR2 is SMNVEV in the germline V gene (reference sequence). The CDR3 has 14 residues. V was trimmed by 0 bases and J by 3 bases, leaving 9 bases between them.